This T cell receptor (beta chain) was identified in a study of vaccination and CD4 T cells after COVID-19. Study-wide context: Recovered patients in the cohort numbered six men and four women, two of them Hispanic.

Cultured CD4+ T-cell DNA underwent Oncomine TCR Beta short-read sequencing. TCRdb ran MiXCR on the PCR reads and lists one entry per CDR3 protein. The repertoire consists of 9,000 to 13,000 distinct CDR3 sequences, with about two thirds occurring once and the leading ten covering approximately 7.7%. Note on this clonotype: Its antigen is unknown.

Trimming took off 6 bases at V and 8 bases at J, with 13 bases between the two ends. The CDR3 sequence is 12 residues long. Germline CDR1 is SNHLY and CDR2 is FYNNEI. As to treatment: 10-day PBMC culture with coronavirus spike peptide pools or control peptides (ViraFEST assay). The genes are TRBV2 and TRBJ1-2, with no clear D. The clonotype originates from a human donor who had recovered from COVID-19. The material sequenced was CD4+ T cells from blood, cultured in vitro. The CDR3 nucleotides read TGTGCCAGCAGGGTTCACATGGAGGGCTACACCTTC. Amino acids: CASRVHMEGYTF.